Listed below are T cell receptor beta chains from one sample, sequenced in a study of vaccination effects on CD4 cells after COVID-19. The data were produced by immunoSEQ multiplex PCR, yet TCRdb's version contains in-frame clones alone and is incomplete. Found here are about 24,000 clones, 81% of them singletons; the top ten hold about 5.3%. These receptors have no known antigen. This specimen consisted of CD4+ T cells from PBMCs cultured with SARS-CoV-2 spike peptides, obtained after COVID-19 vaccination. These receptor sequences come from a human donor who received a COVID-19 vaccine. Some clones in this sample may be carry-over from other donors' samples. Both conserved end residues are part of each CDR3. D genes are given only for firm matches. The size of a clone is reported for some rows only, either as once, few or many, or as a class for expanded clones.

clone size: NA; D gene: TRBD1; J gene: TRBJ1-4; V gene: TRBV7-9; CDR3 protein: CASSLASSDRGNEKLFF; CDR3 DNA: TGTGCCAGCAGCTTAGCTAGTTCGGACAGGGGGAATGAAAAACTGTTTTTT
clone size: NA; D gene: TRBD1; J gene: TRBJ1-2; V gene: TRBV6-5; CDR3 protein: CASSYSTGRGGYTF; CDR3 DNA: TGTGCCAGCAGTTACTCGACAGGGCGGGGTGGCTACACCTTC
clone size: NA; D gene: NA; J gene: TRBJ1-4; V gene: TRBV4-1; CDR3 protein: CASSQYRDEKLFF; CDR3 DNA: TGCGCCAGCAGCCAGTACAGGGATGAAAAACTGTTTTTT
clone size: NA; D gene: TRBD1; J gene: TRBJ1-1; V gene: TRBV19; CDR3 protein: CASNQGARTEAFF; CDR3 DNA: TGTGCCAGTAATCAGGGGGCAAGGACTGAAGCTTTCTTT
clone size: NA; D gene: NA; J gene: TRBJ1-3; V gene: TRBV25-1; CDR3 protein: CASSPTDTPGNTIYF; CDR3 DNA: TGTGCCAGCAGTCCTACCGACACCCCTGGAAACACCATATATTTT
clone size: NA; D gene: NA; J gene: TRBJ2-5; V gene: TRBV2; CDR3 protein: CASVMGRGETQYF; CDR3 DNA: TGTGCCAGCGTAATGGGGCGCGGGGAGACCCAGTACTTC
clone size: NA; D gene: TRBD2; J gene: TRBJ2-5; V gene: TRBV4-2; CDR3 protein: CASSQAGGDETQYF; CDR3 DNA: TGTGCCAGCAGCCAGGCGGGGGGGGACGAGACCCAGTACTTC
clone size: NA; D gene: NA; J gene: TRBJ1-4; V gene: TRBV9; CDR3 protein: CASTHPDMGGKLFF; CDR3 DNA: TGTGCCAGCACACACCCCGACATGGGGGGAAAACTGTTTTTT
clone size: once; D gene: NA; J gene: TRBJ2-6; V gene: TRBV30; CDR3 protein: CAWSVSRASSGANVLTF; CDR3 DNA: TGTGCCTGGAGTGTATCCAGGGCTTCCTCTGGGGCCAACGTCCTGACTTTC
clone size: NA; D gene: NA; J gene: TRBJ2-1; V gene: TRBV25-1; CDR3 protein: CASRSYGSSYNEQFF; CDR3 DNA: TGTGCCAGCAGATCGTACGGTAGCTCCTACAATGAGCAGTTCTTC
clone size: once; D gene: TRBD1; J gene: TRBJ1-5; V gene: TRBV24-1; CDR3 protein: CATSDSGGSQPQHF; CDR3 DNA: TGTGCCACCAGTGATTCAGGGGGCAGTCAGCCCCAGCATTTT
clone size: NA; D gene: NA; J gene: TRBJ2-5; V gene: TRBV24-1; CDR3 protein: CATSDPQGQETQYF; CDR3 DNA: TGTGCCACCAGTGATCCACAGGGCCAAGAGACCCAGTACTTC
clone size: once; D gene: NA; J gene: TRBJ1-2; V gene: TRBV20-1; CDR3 protein: CRARVNYGYTF; CDR3 DNA: TGCAGGGCCAGGGTTAACTATGGCTACACCTTC
clone size: NA; D gene: TRBD2; J gene: TRBJ2-3; V gene: TRBV2; CDR3 protein: CASSDSGALADTQYF; CDR3 DNA: TGTGCCAGCAGTGATAGCGGGGCTCTCGCAGATACGCAGTATTTT
clone size: NA; D gene: NA; J gene: TRBJ2-3; V gene: TRBV5-4; CDR3 protein: CASSTDTYTDTQYF; CDR3 DNA: TGTGCCAGCAGCACCGACACTTACACAGATACGCAGTATTTT